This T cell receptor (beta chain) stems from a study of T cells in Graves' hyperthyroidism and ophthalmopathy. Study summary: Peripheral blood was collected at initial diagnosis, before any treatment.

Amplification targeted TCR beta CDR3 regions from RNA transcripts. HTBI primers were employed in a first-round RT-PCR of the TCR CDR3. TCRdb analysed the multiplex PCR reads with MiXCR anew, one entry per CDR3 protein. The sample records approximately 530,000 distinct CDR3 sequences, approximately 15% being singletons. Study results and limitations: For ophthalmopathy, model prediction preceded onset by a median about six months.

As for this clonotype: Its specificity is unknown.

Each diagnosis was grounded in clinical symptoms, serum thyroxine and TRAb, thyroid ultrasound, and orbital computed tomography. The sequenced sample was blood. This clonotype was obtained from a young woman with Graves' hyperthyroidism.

Here the CDR3 reads CASSVDPRSRSTQYF. DNA of the CDR3: TGTGCCAGCAGCGTAGACCCCCGGTCTCGCTCAACCCAGTACTTC. This rearrangement joins TRBV9 to TRBJ2-5; D is undetermined. The length of the CDR3 is 15 residues. The V end was cut by 0 bases, the J end by 8 bases, with 17 bases between. Looked up from germline, CDR1 is SGDLS and CDR2 is YYNGEE.